The 30 T cell receptor beta chains listed next were all sequenced from one sample in a study of CD8+ T cells in alopecia areata. RNA extraction was followed by reverse transcription into cDNA, which acted as the sequencing template. Profiling relied on immunoSEQ multiplex PCR, and the TCRdb table lists in-frame clones only, not all of them. The profile shows 89,000 or so clones, roughly 47% of them singletons. The sequenced sample was NKG2D-high CD8+ T cells sorted from blood. These receptors were obtained from a human donor with alopecia areata.

The V and J genes are TRBV30 and TRBJ1-5, with D perhaps matching TRBD1 (5 bases). Germline assignment: CDR1 GTSNPN and CDR2 SVGIG (reference sequence). The CDR3 runs to 12 residues. Trimming pared 4 bases from V and 5 bases from J, leaving 9 bases between. CDR3 residues: CAWNQGDQPQHF. In DNA, the CDR3 is TGTGCCTGGAATCAGGGAGATCAGCCCCAGCATTTT.

This rearrangement joins TRBV29-1 to TRBJ2-7; D is possibly TRBD1 (6 bases). CDR3 size: 13 residues. V dropped 0 bases and J dropped 2 bases, with 8 bases sitting between them. In germline, CDR1 is SQVTM, CDR2 ANQGSEA. The chain's CDR3 is CSVEDYRAYEQYF. Here the CDR3 DNA reads TGCAGCGTTGAAGATTACAGGGCCTACGAGCAGTACTTC.

V usage is TRBV29-1 and J usage is TRBJ2-3; D is perhaps TRBD1 or TRBD2 (6 bases each). The germline V gene has CDR1 SQVTM and CDR2 ANQGSEA. Trimming left V 8 bases short and J 3 bases short, with 15 bases between. The CDR3 loop spans 13 amino acids. As DNA, the CDR3 is TGCAGCTCCTTAGGGGGGAGAACAGATACGCAGTATTTT. It is translated as CSSLGGRTDTQYF.

The V gene is TRBV2, the J gene TRBJ2-7; TRBD1 aligns across 7 bases. This CDR3 has 10 amino acids. V dropped 7 bases and J dropped 6; count of bases not matched to a gene: 0. Germline values: CDR1 SNHLY, CDR2 FYNNEI. CDR3 sequence reads: CASKGAEQYF. The CDR3 bases are TGTGCCAGCAAGGGGGCCGAGCAGTACTTC.

In this sample, this clone turned up a few times. The chain recombines TRBV7-2 with TRBJ2-3; TRBD1 might be the D (6 bases). V was clipped by 5 bases and J by 0 bases, with 15 bases between them. Germline CDR1 reads SGHTA; CDR2 reads FQGNSA. CDR3 length: 16 amino acids. Here the CDR3 reads CASSLYRDTSTDTQYF. For the CDR3, the DNA is TGTGCCAGCAGCCTTTACCGGGACACCAGCACAGATACGCAGTATTTT.

The V gene is TRBV29-1, the J gene TRBJ1-2, with 9 positions matching TRBD1. Per germline, CDR1 SQVTM and CDR2 ANQGSEA. The J segment lost 3 bases and the V segment lost 3 bases, leaving 2 bases of the junction unmatched. The CDR3 contains 13 residues. The CDR3 DNA follows: TGCAGCGTTGACGACAGGGGGGACTATGGCTACACCTTC. It translates to CSVDDRGDYGYTF.

This clone was observed a few times. The chain links TRBV5-1 to TRBJ1-1; D gene uncertain. Germline V gene data show CDR1 as SGHRS and CDR2 as YFSETQ. The CDR3 has 15 amino acids. Trimming removed 1 base at V and 3 bases at J, with 13 bases between. CDR3 protein: CASSLIELGDTEAFF. The CDR3 DNA reads as TGCGCCAGCAGCTTGATCGAGCTTGGGGACACTGAAGCTTTCTTT.

The chain links TRBV28 to TRBJ1-1; TRBD1 matches at 8 bases. The CDR3 consists of 16 residues. Germline values: CDR1 MDHEN, CDR2 SYDVKM. The trim removed 3 bases at V and 5 bases at J, leaving 11 bases unmatched. Here the CDR3 reads CASSFRQGAGFTEAFF. For the CDR3, the DNA is TGTGCCAGCAGTTTTCGGCAGGGGGCCGGTTTTACTGAAGCTTTCTTT.

The V gene is TRBV25-1, the J gene TRBJ2-3, with TRBD2 as a possible D gene (5 bases). CDR3 length: 11 residues. The V gene lost 7 bases and the J gene lost 9 bases, with 11 bases spanning the gap. CDR1 and CDR2 (germline): MGHDK, SYGVNS. CDR3 in DNA: TGTGCCAGCAAACTAGGGTGGACGCAGTATTTT. Its protein is CASKLGWTQYF.

CDR3 loop: CASRGVMNEQYF. The CDR3 DNA reads as TGTGCCAGCCGGGGGGTGATGAACGAGCAGTACTTC. V usage is TRBV27 and J usage is TRBJ2-7, with 7 positions matching TRBD2. CDR1 and CDR2 (germline): MNHEY, SMNVEV (reference sequence). V lost 8 bases to trimming and J lost 5 bases; unmatched junction nucleotides: 6. The CDR3 loop spans 12 amino acids.

V and J are TRBV18 and TRBJ2-1; 9 bases are a match to TRBD1. With 6 bases clipped from V and 5 bases from J, the junction kept 5 bases outside the gene matches. The germline CDR1 and CDR2 sequences are KGHSH and LQKENI. The CDR3 runs 14 residues. The CDR3 here is CASSPRDRDNEQFF. CDR3 bases: TGTGCCAGCTCGCCCCGGGACAGGGACAATGAGCAGTTCTTC.

V and J are TRBV28 and TRBJ2-5; TRBD1 or TRBD2 may be the D gene (5 bases each). V lost 6 bases and J lost 9, with 23 bases in between. Looked up from germline, CDR1 is MDHEN and CDR2 is SYDVKM. The CDR3 covers 15 residues. This chain's CDR3 is CASRSPGTIYVSQYF. DNA for the CDR3: TGTGCCAGCAGATCTCCCGGGACCATCTACGTTTCCCAGTACTTC. Variable domain in full (rest from reference TRBV28 and TRBJ2-5): DVKVTQSSRYLVKRTGEKVFLECVQDMDHENMFWYRQDPGLGLRLIYFSYDVKMKEKGDIPEGYSVSREKKERFSLILESASTNQTSMYLCASRSPGTIYVSQYFGPGTRLLVL.

J is TRBJ2-7 and V is TRBV25-1; 7 nucleotides line up with TRBD1. Losses at the gene ends were 6 bases for V and 0 bases for J; bases not matched to a gene: 5. This CDR3 comprises 14 residues. Germline CDR1 reads MGHDK; CDR2 reads SYGVNS. The CDR3: CASSLRDSSYEQYF. In DNA, the CDR3 is TGTGCCAGCAGCCTAAGGGACAGCTCCTACGAGCAGTACTTC.

The rearrangement uses TRBV6-6 and TRBJ1-5; D unclear. V was trimmed by 6 bases and J by 1 base, leaving 10 bases between them. CDR1 is MNHNY and CDR2 is SVGAGI in the germline V gene (reference sequence). CDR3 size: 14 residues. This CDR3 is CASSSGMSNQPQHF. CDR3 coding DNA: TGTGCCAGCAGCTCAGGTATGAGCAATCAGCCCCAGCATTTT.

J is TRBJ2-3 and V is TRBV29-1, with D hard to call. Looked up from germline, CDR1 is SQVTM and CDR2 is ANQGSEA. The V and J ends lost 7 bases and 4 bases respectively, with 6 bases between them. This CDR3 has 10 residues. In DNA, the CDR3 is TGCAGCGCAGAGTCAGATACGCAGTATTTT. Translating gives CSAESDTQYF.

This chain links TRBV14 with TRBJ1-1; TRBD1 aligns across 9 bases. The CDR3 length is 20 residues. Germline assignment: CDR1 SGHDN and CDR2 FVKESK. With V trimmed by 1 base and J by 0 bases, 15 bases remained unmatched. The CDR3, as DNA: TGTGCCAGCAGCCAAGGGAGGAAACGGGACAGGGAACGTTTGAACACTGAAGCTTTCTTT. It encodes CASSQGRKRDRERLNTEAFF.

In its sample, this clone was seen a few times. This sequence joins TRBV23-1 and TRBJ2-7; D tentatively reads TRBD1 or TRBD2 (5 bases each). TRBV23-1 is sorted into the ORF group, with uncertain function. V was trimmed by 4 bases and J by 3 bases, leaving 16 bases between them. This CDR3 spans 15 amino acids. CDR3 in amino acids: CASSLVTGQLYEQYF. The CDR3 DNA reads as TGCGCCAGCAGTCTCGTCACGGGGCAGCTCTACGAGCAGTACTTC.

This clone turned up a few times. This chain joins TRBV28 and TRBJ2-1, with 9 nucleotides matching TRBD2. CDR3 length: 12 residues. Germline trimming cut 10 bases from V and 6 bases from J; bases unmatched to any gene: 4. Per germline, CDR1 MDHEN and CDR2 SYDVKM. The DNA for the CDR3 is TGTGCCATTAGCGGGAGTGGCAATGAGCAGTTCTTC. This codes for CAISGSGNEQFF.

In this sample, this clone turned up once. The chain recombines TRBV2 with TRBJ1-6; weak D call: TRBD1 (5 bases). CDR3 size: 14 residues. Trimming removed 7 bases from V and 6 bases from J, with 13 bases in between. The germline V gene encodes CDR1 SNHLY and CDR2 FYNNEI. The CDR3 protein is CASIRGGGNSPLHF. CDR3 nucleotides: TGTGCCAGCATACGGGGGGGAGGTAATTCACCCCTCCACTTT.

This sequence joins TRBV2 and TRBJ2-3; D perhaps matches TRBD1 (5 bases). CDR1 is SNHLY, CDR2 FYNNEI, per germline. Trimming left V 2 bases short and J 2 bases short, with 17 bases between. This CDR3 spans 17 amino acids. CDR3 in DNA: TGTGCCAGCAGTGAACTTACAGGACGCCAGTTCACAGATACGCAGTATTTT. Residues: CASSELTGRQFTDTQYF.

This clone turned up a few times. This chain uses TRBV19 with TRBJ2-3; D gene unclear. The CDR3 runs to 16 residues. The ends were cut back, 0 bases at V and 0 bases at J, with 10 bases in the middle. Germline V gives CDR1 LNHDA, CDR2 SQIVND (reference sequence). The CDR3 region has the DNA TGTGCCAGTAGTATAGATCAACAGACCAGCACAGATACGCAGTATTTT. This codes for CASSIDQQTSTDTQYF.

V is TRBV5-6 and J is TRBJ2-7; the D gene is possibly TRBD2 (5 bases). This CDR3 region has 12 residues. Germline-derived CDR1 and CDR2 are SGHDT and YYEEEE. V lost 4 bases and J 7 bases, leaving 12 bases between the germline ends. Here the CDR3 DNA reads TGTGCCAGCAGCCCGGGATCCGGAGAGCAGTACTTC. As protein: CASSPGSGEQYF.

J is TRBJ2-7 and V is TRBV11-2; D gene unclear. The germline CDR1 and CDR2 sequences are SGHAT and FQNNGV. Deletions cut 3 bases from V and 2 bases from J, with 11 bases between. CDR3 length: 14 residues. CDR3 DNA sequence: TGTGCCAGCAGCTTCGGGCCTGGCGCCTACGAGCAGTACTTC. It is translated as CASSFGPGAYEQYF.

This chain joins TRBV28 and TRBJ2-5; TRBD1 is a possible D gene (6 bases). V lost 8 bases and J lost 1, with 8 bases in between. This CDR3 has 12 residues. The germline CDR1 and CDR2 sequences are MDHEN and SYDVKM. In DNA, the CDR3 is TGTGCCAGCGGGACAACCCAAGAGACCCAGTACTTC. It yields the protein CASGTTQETQYF.

The V call is TRBV5-1, the J call TRBJ2-3; 9 bases map to TRBD1. This CDR3 comprises 14 residues. Germline V CDR1 and CDR2: SGHRS, YFSETQ. V lost 7 bases, J lost 6 bases, and 9 bases stayed unmatched. In nucleotides, the CDR3 is TGCGCCAGCCGGGACAGGGAGGGTTTGGATACGCAGTATTTT. Amino acids: CASRDREGLDTQYF.

The J gene is TRBJ1-6, the V gene TRBV4-2; D gene uncertain. This CDR3 contains 13 residues. Trimming cost V 1 base and J 9 bases, with 7 bases left between them. The V gene's germline CDR1 is LGHNA and CDR2 YNFKEQ. In DNA form, the CDR3 reads TGTGCCAGCAGCCAAGGCACTGGTTCACCCCTCCACTTT. It specifies CASSQGTGSPLHF.

This chain connects TRBV11-2 to TRBJ1-1; D remains ambiguous. V lost 4 bases to trimming and J lost 1 base, with 4 bases between them. CDR3 length: 12 residues. Germline V gene sequence: CDR1 SGHAT, CDR2 FQNNGV. The CDR3 loop reads CASSSGNTEAFF. The CDR3 DNA is TGTGCCAGCAGCTCCGGGAACACTGAAGCTTTCTTT.

Points on this clone: The same CDR3 can be traced to other DNA sequences in this sample. The chain has TRBV7-9 and TRBJ2-7; no clear D gene. Trimming took off 5 bases at V and 0 bases at J, with 8 bases between the two ends. The length of the CDR3 is 13 residues. The V gene's germline CDR1 is SEHNR and CDR2 FQNEAQ (reference sequence). The DNA for the CDR3 is TGTGCCAGCAGCCCCCCCGGCTCCTACGAGCAGTACTTC. As protein: CASSPPGSYEQYF.

The chain carries TRBV5-6 and TRBJ2-1, with D possibly TRBD1 on 5 matching bases. CDR3 length: 15 residues. The germline V gene encodes CDR1 SGHDT and CDR2 YYEEEE. V was clipped by 4 bases and J by 5 bases, with 16 bases between them. The CDR3 spells CASSQNAGRHNEQFF. As DNA, the CDR3 is TGTGCCAGCAGCCAGAACGCAGGGCGGCACAATGAGCAGTTCTTC.

J is TRBJ1-5 and V is TRBV30; D is ambiguous. The ends were cut back, 0 bases at V and 3 bases at J, with 9 bases in the middle. Germline lookup yields CDR1 GTSNPN and CDR2 SVGIG (reference sequence). This CDR3 spans 14 amino acids. CDR3 in amino acids: CAWSVPDNNQPQHF. The CDR3 DNA sequence: TGTGCCTGGAGTGTACCGGATAACAATCAGCCCCAGCATTTT.